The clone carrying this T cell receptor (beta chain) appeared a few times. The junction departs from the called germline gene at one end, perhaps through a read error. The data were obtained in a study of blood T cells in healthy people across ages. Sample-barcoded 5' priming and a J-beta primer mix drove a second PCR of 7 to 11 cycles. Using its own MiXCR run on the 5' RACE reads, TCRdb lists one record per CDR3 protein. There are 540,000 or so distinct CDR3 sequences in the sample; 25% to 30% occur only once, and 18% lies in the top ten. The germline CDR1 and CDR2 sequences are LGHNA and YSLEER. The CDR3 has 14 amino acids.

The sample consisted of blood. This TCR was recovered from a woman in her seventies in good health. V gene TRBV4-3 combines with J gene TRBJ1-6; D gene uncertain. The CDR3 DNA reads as TGCGCCAGCAGCCAAGATCGTTACAATTCGCCCCTCCACTTT. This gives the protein CASSQDRYNSPLHF.